One and the same sample provided the 9 T cell receptor beta chains below, sequenced in a study of Ad26.COV2.S vaccination and SARS-CoV-2 variants (dated by TCRdb to the early 2020s). The method behind the library was the immunoSEQ multiplex PCR assay. Here the immuneACCESS table is served through TCRdb, limited to in-frame sequences with V and J called. Missing clones are a known gap in these copies; in checked studies unresolved V genes cover under half, and the rest lacks a known reason. The table for this sample lists some 180,000 clones; around 88% of them were counted only once. Clones ranked in the top ten supply around 6.3% of the sample. The time point label here, explained by the study, means: individuals recovered from natural SARS-CoV-2 infection. The source was peripheral blood, collected after recovery from COVID-19. The receptors stem from a human donor who had recovered from COVID-19.

The rearrangement links TRBV7-8 to TRBJ2-1, with D perhaps TRBD2 (5 bases). Germline V lookup: CDR1 SGHVS, CDR2 FQNEAQ. Between the trimmed V and J ends, which lost 5 bases and 7 bases, there was a span of 18 bases. This CDR3 comprises 15 residues. CDR3 bases: TGTGCCAGCAGCCCAGCGCGGGTGACTCCTAATGAGCAGTTCTTC. Translation: CASSPARVTPNEQFF.

Here the CDR3 DNA reads TGTGCCAGCAGCCAAACCTTCTCTGGGGCCAACGTCCTGACTTTC. As protein: CASSQTFSGANVLTF. The J gene is TRBJ2-6, the V gene TRBV27; D is ambiguous. Germline-derived CDR1 and CDR2 are MNHEY and SMNVEV (reference sequence). The CDR3 runs to 15 residues. Trimming stripped 6 bases from V and 0 bases from J, with 9 bases between.

This clone was seen more than once but under ten times. This chain connects TRBV7-9 to TRBJ2-2; the match to TRBD2 covers 12 bases. Germline V gene sequence: CDR1 SEHNR, CDR2 FQNEAQ (reference sequence). V was pared by 5 bases and J by 0 bases, with 7 bases of the junction left unmatched. The length of the CDR3 is 18 residues. CDR3 DNA sequence: TGTGCCAGCAGCATACGCCTAGCGGGAGGGCCGAACACCGGGGAGCTGTTTTTT. It is translated as CASSIRLAGGPNTGELFF. The full variable domain, its missing parts supplied by reference TRBV7-9 and TRBJ2-2, is DTGVSQNPRHKITKRGQNVTFRCDPISEHNRLYWYRQTLGQGPEFLTYFQNEAQLEKSRLLSDRFSAERPKGSFSTLEIQRTEQGDSAMYLCASSIRLAGGPNTGELFFGEGSRLTVL.

V usage is TRBV30 and J usage is TRBJ1-2; TRBD1 matches 7 bases. Per germline, CDR1 GTSNPN and CDR2 SVGIG (reference sequence). V gave up 0 bases and J gave up 7 bases; unmatched junction bases: 8. The CDR3 loop spans 14 amino acids. CDR3 DNA: TGTGCCTGGAGTGTAGAGACAGGGATGGGTGGCTACACCTTC. Its translation: CAWSVETGMGGYTF. Variable domain in full (rest from reference TRBV30 and TRBJ1-2): SQTIHQWPATLVQPVGSPLSLECTVEGTSNPNLYWYRQAAGRGLQLLFYSVGIGQISSEVPQNLSASRPQDRQFILSSKKLLLSDSGFYLCAWSVETGMGGYTFGSGTRLTVV.

The CDR3 loop is CASSLGAGGRDTEAFF. In DNA, the CDR3 is TGCGCCAGCAGCTTGGGCGCAGGGGGAAGAGACACTGAAGCTTTCTTT. This chain uses TRBV5-1 with TRBJ1-1, with TRBD1 matching 7 bases. V lost 0 bases to trimming and J lost 3 bases; unmatched junction nucleotides: 8. The CDR3 is 16 residues long. From germline, CDR1 is SGHRS and CDR2 YFSETQ.

As concerns this clone: Other DNA variants within this sample encode the same CDR3. The chain recombines TRBV19 with TRBJ2-1, with 11 positions matching TRBD2. The germline V gene has CDR1 LNHDA and CDR2 SQIVND (reference sequence). V lost 4 bases to trimming and J lost 3 bases; unmatched junction nucleotides: 2. The CDR3 is 15 amino acids. CDR3: CASSTGTSGYNEQFF. The CDR3 DNA reads TGTGCCAGTAGTACCGGGACTAGCGGCTACAATGAGCAGTTCTTC.

V and J are TRBV5-1 and TRBJ1-5; maybe TRBD1 (5 bases). Germline CDR1 is SGHRS and CDR2 is YFSETQ. The CDR3 runs 14 residues. Between the trimmed V and J ends, which lost 7 bases and 6 bases, there was a span of 17 bases. CDR3 loop: CASSPGGGFQPQHF. In DNA form, the CDR3 reads TGCGCCAGCTCCCCGGGGGGTGGGTTTCAGCCCCAGCATTTT.

The chain uses TRBV14 and TRBJ2-3, with 11 bases fitting TRBD2. V shed 4 bases, J shed 5 bases, and the junction held 8 bases outside the gene matches. Germline CDR1 is SGHDN and CDR2 is FVKESK. The CDR3 totals 16 residues. This CDR3 is CASSPYTSGRGDTQYF. CDR3 nucleotide sequence: TGTGCCAGCAGCCCGTATACTAGCGGGAGAGGAGATACGCAGTATTTT.

The chain combines TRBV10-3 with TRBJ1-3; D not resolved. This CDR3 has 14 amino acids. V was cut by 6 bases and J by 1 base, with 10 bases left in between. Per the germline V gene, CDR1 is ENHRY and CDR2 is SYGVKD. CDR3 nucleotide sequence: TGTGCCATCAGCCCAGTGTCATCTGGAAACACCATATATTTT. This gives the protein CAISPVSSGNTIYF.